A single sample is the source of the 32 T cell receptor beta chains below, sequenced in a study of cytomegalovirus exposure and HLA in healthy donors listed by TCRdb under 2017. Libraries were built with the immunoSEQ multiplex PCR assay. For the multiplex PCR, a mixture combining 60 forward primers for TCR Vbeta segments and 13 reverse primers for TCR Jbeta segments was used. TCRdb re-hosts the immuneACCESS table, in-frame sequences only. Its copies lack some clones; in the studies checked, an unresolved V gene accounts for under half of them, and the cause for the rest is not known. The sample table shows some 98,000 clones, and 70% are seen once. Around 2.3% of the sample is held by the ten biggest clonotypes. Sequenced sample: PBMCs. All receptors derive from a man in his fifties or sixties in good health and CMV-seronegative.

V and J are TRBV6-1 and TRBJ2-5; 7 bases align to TRBD1. The J call could be wrong; TRBJ2-7 is a better fit for the DNA end. The germline V gene has CDR1 MNHNS and CDR2 SASEGT. This CDR3 region has 15 residues. This CDR3 is CASSERDSSSYEQYF. The DNA of the CDR3 is TGTGCCAGCAGTGAAAGGGACAGCAGCTCCTACGAGCAGTACTTC.

The genes are TRBV28 and TRBJ1-5; D is possibly TRBD1 (6 bases). V lost 3 bases and J lost 0, with 12 bases in between. The CDR3 runs 16 residues. The germline CDR1 and CDR2 sequences are MDHEN and SYDVKM. CDR3 sequence: CASSLVRGNSNQPQHF. In DNA, the CDR3 is TGTGCCAGCAGTTTGGTAAGGGGGAATAGCAATCAGCCCCAGCATTTT.

Of note for this clone: Other DNA sequences from this sample encode an identical CDR3 as well. The gene calls are TRBV6-1 and TRBJ2-5; unclear D gene. Deletions cut 3 bases from V and 1 base from J, with 6 bases between. The CDR3 runs 13 residues. Germline lookup yields CDR1 MNHNS and CDR2 SASEGT. The CDR3 region has the DNA TGTGCCAGCAGTGATAGGAGCCAAGAGACCCAGTACTTC. Its protein is CASSDRSQETQYF.

The table lists this clone with a few counts. The chain links TRBV27 to TRBJ1-1, with 11 bases aligning to TRBD1. This CDR3 comprises 18 residues. Looked up from germline, CDR1 is MNHEY and CDR2 is SMNVEV (reference sequence). Trimming at V came to 5 bases and at J to 4 bases, leaving 15 bases not matched to a gene. The CDR3 spells CASSLGTGQGALITEAFF. CDR3 in DNA: TGTGCCAGCAGTCTGGGGACCGGACAGGGGGCGTTAATCACTGAAGCTTTCTTT.

The chain combines TRBV9 with TRBJ2-2; 8 bases agree with TRBD2. The CDR3 covers 17 residues. V lost 3 bases, J lost 3 bases, and 10 bases stayed unmatched. Germline values: CDR1 SGDLS, CDR2 YYNGEE. CDR3 bases: TGTGCCAGCAGCGAATCCCAGCGGGGGTCGGACACCGGGGAGCTGTTTTTT. Its protein is CASSESQRGSDTGELFF.

The J gene is TRBJ2-3, the V gene TRBV29-1; a possible D gene is TRBD2 (5 bases). V lost 4 bases and J 5 bases, leaving 13 bases between the germline ends. CDR1 is SQVTM, CDR2 ANQGSEA, per germline. This CDR3 has 13 residues. CDR3 bases: TGCAGCGTTGGTCACCTTCGGGGAGATACGCAGTATTTT. This gives the protein CSVGHLRGDTQYF.

The chain carries TRBV27 and TRBJ1-1; D gene unclear. This CDR3 has 14 amino acids. Germline V CDR1 and CDR2: MNHEY, SMNVEV (reference sequence). Trimming cost V 2 bases and J 1 base, with 8 bases left between them. The CDR3 spells CASSLKAGNTEAFF. Written as DNA, the CDR3 is TGTGCCAGCAGTTTAAAGGCAGGGAACACTGAAGCTTTCTTT.

The V and J genes are TRBV7-9 and TRBJ1-1, with TRBD1 identical over 9 bases. Trimming at V came to 1 base and at J to 0 bases, leaving 6 bases not matched to a gene. CDR1 is SEHNR and CDR2 is FQNEAQ in the germline V gene (reference sequence). There are 17 residues in the CDR3. CDR3 coding DNA: TGTGCCAGCAGCTTAGTGACAGGGGGATCGGTGAACACTGAAGCTTTCTTT. Protein: CASSLVTGGSVNTEAFF.

The chain is built from TRBV11-2 and TRBJ2-7; maybe TRBD2 (6 bases). Per germline, CDR1 SGHAT and CDR2 FQNNGV. Deletions cut 5 bases from V and 2 bases from J, with 13 bases between. This CDR3 is 14 amino acids long. CDR3 amino acids: CASSQGGHTYEQYF. CDR3 nucleotides: TGTGCCAGCAGCCAGGGAGGCCACACCTACGAGCAGTACTTC.

V is TRBV10-2 and J is TRBJ2-3; the match to TRBD2 covers 12 bases. CDR1 is WSHSY and CDR2 is SAAADI in the germline V gene. The J segment lost 0 bases and the V segment lost 6 bases, leaving 10 bases of the junction unmatched. The CDR3 consists of 18 residues. The CDR3 nucleotides read TGCGCCAGCAGCCCGATGGCTAGCGGGGGGGTTAGCACAGATACGCAGTATTTT. Residues: CASSPMASGGVSTDTQYF.

The chain couples TRBV7-6 to TRBJ2-5, with 7 bases lining up with TRBD1. CDR1 SGHVS and CDR2 FNYEAQ come from the germline V gene. This CDR3 spans 14 amino acids. V trimming: 1 base; J trimming: 10 bases; junction bases outside the gene matches: 9. The chain's CDR3 is CASSLGQGRYGQYF. Here the CDR3 DNA reads TGTGCCAGCAGCTTAGGACAGGGACGCTACGGCCAGTACTTC.

This clone was seen a handful of times. The rearrangement joins TRBV4-3 to TRBJ1-5; no definite D call. CDR3 length equals 15 residues. Germline CDR1 LGHNA, CDR2 YSLEER. Trimming shortened V by 4 bases and J by 2 bases, and 12 bases separated the two germline ends. In DNA form, the CDR3 reads TGCGCCAGCAGCCGCCGCAGCGACGGCAATCAGCCCCAGCATTTT. Translation: CASSRRSDGNQPQHF.

This clone was seen a few times. The chain joins TRBV7-2 to TRBJ2-7; the match to TRBD1 covers 7 bases. From germline, CDR1 is SGHTA and CDR2 FQGNSA. Trimming cost V 2 bases and J 3 bases; bases outside gene matches: 4. The CDR3 sequence is 14 residues long. CDR3 loop: CASSLTGQYYEQYF. The DNA for the CDR3 is TGTGCCAGCAGCTTAACGGGACAGTACTACGAGCAGTACTTC.

The V gene is TRBV4-3, the J gene TRBJ1-6, with TRBD1 matching 10 bases. This CDR3 is built from 16 residues. After removal of 1 base from V and 10 bases from J, the junction contained 7 bases not matched to a gene. Germline CDR1 and CDR2: LGHNA and YSLEER. This CDR3 is CASSQVRQGARSPLHF. As DNA, the CDR3 is TGCGCCAGCAGCCAAGTGAGACAGGGGGCACGGTCACCCCTCCACTTT.

The chain joins TRBV27 to TRBJ2-4; the D gene is possibly TRBD1 (6 bases). This CDR3 has 19 amino acids. Between the trimmed V and J ends, which lost 10 bases and 1 base, there was a span of 29 bases. The germline V gene encodes CDR1 MNHEY and CDR2 SMNVEV (reference sequence). The CDR3 loop reads CAIPQQDSVFRCAKNIQYF. In nucleotides, the CDR3 is TGTGCCATCCCCCAACAGGACAGCGTCTTTCGTTGTGCCAAAAACATTCAGTACTTC.

The chain employs TRBV11-3 and TRBJ2-3; 8 bases line up with TRBD2. Germline lookup yields CDR1 SGHNT and CDR2 YENEEA. The V gene end was trimmed by 4 bases and the J gene end by 6 bases; junction bases not matched to a gene: 12. CDR3 length: 16 amino acids. The CDR3 DNA is TGTGCCAGCAGCTCCGCCGGGACTAGAGGTGGGGATACGCAGTATTTT. Protein product: CASSSAGTRGGDTQYF.

This chain uses TRBV11-3 with TRBJ1-1; 7 nucleotides match TRBD1. The CDR3 runs 13 residues. The V gene's germline CDR1 is SGHNT and CDR2 YENEEA. With V trimmed by 6 bases and J by 3 bases, 4 bases remained unmatched. CDR3 sequence reads: CASRRQGDTEAFF. The CDR3 nucleotides read TGTGCCAGCAGACGACAGGGTGACACTGAAGCTTTCTTT.

This clone came up a few times. J is TRBJ2-3 and V is TRBV7-9; D unclear. Trimming cost V 3 bases and J 2 bases, with 6 bases left between them. Per germline, CDR1 SEHNR and CDR2 FQNEAQ (reference sequence). CDR3 length: 13 residues. In DNA form, the CDR3 reads TGTGCCAGCAGCTTTTCCCACACAGATACGCAGTATTTT. Translation gives CASSFSHTDTQYF.

J is TRBJ2-7 and V is TRBV28; 11 nucleotides line up with TRBD2. Germline assignment: CDR1 MDHEN and CDR2 SYDVKM. This CDR3 comprises 13 residues. Germline trimming cut 8 bases from V and 4 bases from J; bases unmatched to any gene: 4. Written as DNA, the CDR3 is TGTGCCAGCGGGACTAGCGGCACATACGAGCAGTACTTC. This translates into CASGTSGTYEQYF.

This sequence joins TRBV6-6 and TRBJ2-7; D may be TRBD2 (5 bases). This CDR3 has 12 amino acids. V lost 7 bases and J 0 bases, leaving 7 bases between the germline ends. CDR1 is MNHNY, CDR2 SVGAGI, per germline (reference sequence). CDR3: CASTGSSYEQYF. The CDR3 DNA follows: TGTGCCAGCACGGGGAGCTCCTACGAGCAGTACTTC.

The rearrangement links TRBV2 to TRBJ1-3; D is perhaps TRBD1 (6 bases). Looked up from germline, CDR1 is SNHLY and CDR2 is FYNNEI. The V and J ends lost 5 bases and 0 bases respectively, with 11 bases between them. The CDR3 is 15 residues long. The chain's CDR3 is CASSYRAYSGNTIYF. In nucleotides, the CDR3 is TGTGCCAGCAGTTACAGGGCCTACTCTGGAAACACCATATATTTT.

J is TRBJ1-2 and V is TRBV9; tentatively, D is TRBD1 (5 bases). V dropped 1 base and J dropped 0 bases, with 19 bases sitting between them. This CDR3 contains 18 residues. Germline-derived CDR1 and CDR2 are SGDLS and YYNGEE. The CDR3 DNA reads TGTGCCAGCAGCGTAAGTTGGACGGAACGACAGCCTAACTATGGCTACACCTTC. Translating it yields CASSVSWTERQPNYGYTF.

This clone has just one count. The chain links TRBV4-1 to TRBJ2-7; perhaps TRBD2 as D (6 bases). The CDR3 is 15 residues long. V lost 3 bases, J lost 1 base, and 13 bases lay in between. Germline CDR1 and CDR2: MGHRA and YSYEKL. The CDR3 region has the DNA TGCGCCAGCAGCCAGTTGGACGGGGGATCCTACGAGCAGTACTTC. This encodes CASSQLDGGSYEQYF.

The chain carries TRBV28 and TRBJ1-1; D perhaps matches TRBD1 (6 bases). The V end was cut by 3 bases, the J end by 4 bases, with 18 bases between. This CDR3 comprises 16 residues. CDR1 is MDHEN, CDR2 SYDVKM, per germline. DNA of the CDR3: TGTGCCAGCAGTTTTTTGGGGGGGCGCCGGGTCACTGAAGCTTTCTTT. Translating it yields CASSFLGGRRVTEAFF.

This clone was found a few times. The rearrangement joins TRBV7-8 to TRBJ2-1; weak D call: TRBD2 (5 bases). Trimming took 1 base from V and 4 from J, leaving 20 bases between them. CDR3 length: 18 amino acids. CDR1 and CDR2 (germline): SGHVS, FQNEAQ. The CDR3 loop is CASSLVNFGAVQYNEQFF. DNA of the CDR3: TGTGCCAGCAGCTTAGTTAATTTTGGAGCGGTACAATACAATGAGCAGTTCTTC. The full variable domain, rest sourced from reference TRBV7-8 and TRBJ2-1, is GAGVSQSPRYKVAKRGQDVALRCDPISGHVSLFWYQQALGQGPEFLTYFQNEAQLDKSGLPSDRFFAERPEGSVSTLKIQRTQQEDSAVYLCASSLVNFGAVQYNEQFFGPGTRLTVL.

The chain has TRBV6-5 and TRBJ2-7, with TRBD1 matching over 10 bases. The V gene's germline CDR1 is MNHEY and CDR2 SVGAGI. The trim removed 2 bases at V and 5 bases at J, leaving 6 bases unmatched. The length of the CDR3 is 15 residues. The CDR3 sequence is CASSYAIGTGDEQYF. The CDR3 region has the DNA TGTGCCAGCAGTTACGCCATCGGGACAGGGGACGAGCAGTACTTC.

This clone was seen only a few times. This chain connects TRBV10-3 to TRBJ2-6, with D perhaps matching TRBD2 (5 bases). The germline V gene encodes CDR1 ENHRY and CDR2 SYGVKD. Trimming cost V 5 bases and J 9 bases, with 11 bases left between them. The CDR3 sequence is 13 residues long. CDR3 coding DNA: TGTGCCATCAGTTTGTCAGAGGGCAACGTCCTGACTTTC. Amino acid sequence: CAISLSEGNVLTF.

The V gene is TRBV29-1, the J gene TRBJ1-1, with D maybe TRBD1 (5 bases). The CDR3 spans 11 residues. Germline assignment: CDR1 SQVTM and CDR2 ANQGSEA. CDR3 in DNA: TGCAGTTGTCAGGGAGGCACTGAAGCTTTCTTT. Translating gives CSCQGGTEAFF.

The chain uses TRBV5-1 and TRBJ2-7; D perhaps matches TRBD1 (6 bases). Germline V lookup: CDR1 SGHRS, CDR2 YFSETQ. The CDR3 is 15 residues long. V shed 4 bases and J shed 2 bases, with 16 bases lying between them. CDR3 DNA sequence: TGCGCCAGCAGCGGACTCCCGGGACACCCCTACGAGCAGTACTTC. Its translation: CASSGLPGHPYEQYF. Full variable domain (rest looked up from reference TRBV5-1 and TRBJ2-7): KAGVTQTPRYLIKTRGQQVTLSCSPISGHRSVSWYQQTPGQGLQFLFEYFSETQRNKGNFPGRFSGRQFSNSRSEMNVSTLELGDSALYLCASSGLPGHPYEQYFGPGTRLTVT.

The chain links TRBV5-1 to TRBJ1-5, with D perhaps matching TRBD1 (6 bases). CDR1 SGHRS and CDR2 YFSETQ come from the germline V gene. Trimming pared 5 bases from V and 2 bases from J, leaving 14 bases between. CDR3 length: 15 residues. CDR3 loop: CASRLDPGGNQPQHF. In DNA, the CDR3 is TGCGCCAGCAGATTAGACCCAGGGGGCAATCAGCCCCAGCATTTT.

This clone appeared once. The genes are TRBV2 and TRBJ1-3; 10 bases are a match to TRBD1. This CDR3 spans 15 amino acids. Per the germline V gene, CDR1 is SNHLY and CDR2 is FYNNEI. Trimming at V came to 6 bases and at J to 3 bases, leaving 5 bases not matched to a gene. CDR3 nucleotides: TGTGCCAGCAGGTCGACAGGGGGCAGTGGAAACACCATATATTTT. Its protein is CASRSTGGSGNTIYF.

J is TRBJ2-7 and V is TRBV4-1, with TRBD1 matching 10 bases. The germline CDR1 and CDR2 sequences are MGHRA and YSYEKL. The CDR3 has 17 residues. V dropped 0 bases and J dropped 1; count of bases not matched to a gene: 6. The CDR3 DNA is TGCGCCAGCAGCCAAGAGGACAGGGGGGGAGCTTCCTACGAGCAGTACTTC. Translation: CASSQEDRGGASYEQYF.